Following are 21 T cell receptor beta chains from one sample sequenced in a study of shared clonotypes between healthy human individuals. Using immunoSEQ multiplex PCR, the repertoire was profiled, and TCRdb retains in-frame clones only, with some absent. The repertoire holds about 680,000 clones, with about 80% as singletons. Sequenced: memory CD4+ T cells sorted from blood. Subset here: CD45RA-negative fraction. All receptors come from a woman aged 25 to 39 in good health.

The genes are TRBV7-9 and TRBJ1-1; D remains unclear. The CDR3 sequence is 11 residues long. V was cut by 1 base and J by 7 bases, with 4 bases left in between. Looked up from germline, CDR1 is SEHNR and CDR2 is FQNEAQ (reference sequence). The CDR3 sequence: CASSLVGEAFF. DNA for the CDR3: TGTGCCAGCAGCTTAGTAGGTGAAGCTTTCTTT.

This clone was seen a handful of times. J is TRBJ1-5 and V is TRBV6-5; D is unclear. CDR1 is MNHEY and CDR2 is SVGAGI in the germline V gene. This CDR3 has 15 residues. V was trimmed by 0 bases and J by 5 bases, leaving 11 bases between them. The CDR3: CASSYSDRADQPQHF. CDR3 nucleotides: TGTGCCAGCAGTTACTCGGATCGAGCGGATCAGCCCCAGCATTTT.

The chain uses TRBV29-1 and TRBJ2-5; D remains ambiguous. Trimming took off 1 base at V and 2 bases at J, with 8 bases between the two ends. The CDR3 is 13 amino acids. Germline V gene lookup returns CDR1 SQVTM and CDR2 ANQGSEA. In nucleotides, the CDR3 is TGCAGCGTTGAAGTGAACAGACAAGAGACCCAGTACTTC. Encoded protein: CSVEVNRQETQYF.

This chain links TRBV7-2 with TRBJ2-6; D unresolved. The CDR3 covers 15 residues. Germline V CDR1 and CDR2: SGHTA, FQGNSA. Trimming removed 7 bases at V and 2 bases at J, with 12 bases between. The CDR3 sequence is CASMPDEAGANVLTF. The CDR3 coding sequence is TGTGCCAGCATGCCCGACGAGGCTGGGGCCAACGTCCTGACTTTC.

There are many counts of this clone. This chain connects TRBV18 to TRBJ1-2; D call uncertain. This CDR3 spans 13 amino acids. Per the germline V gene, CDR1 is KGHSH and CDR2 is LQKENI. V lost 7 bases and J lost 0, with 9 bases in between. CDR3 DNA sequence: TGTGCCAGCTTGAAAGAAGCTAACTATGGCTACACCTTC. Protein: CASLKEANYGYTF.

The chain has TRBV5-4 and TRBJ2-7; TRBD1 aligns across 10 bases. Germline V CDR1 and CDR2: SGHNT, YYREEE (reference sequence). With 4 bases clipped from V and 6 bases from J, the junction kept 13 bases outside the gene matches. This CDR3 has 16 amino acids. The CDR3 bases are TGTGCCAGCAGCCCCAACCCCACGGGACAGGGGCGCGAGCAGTACTTC. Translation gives CASSPNPTGQGREQYF.

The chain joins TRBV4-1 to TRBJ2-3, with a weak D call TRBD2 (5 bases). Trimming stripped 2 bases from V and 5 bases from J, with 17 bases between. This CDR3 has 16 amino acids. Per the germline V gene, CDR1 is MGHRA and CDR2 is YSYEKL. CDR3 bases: TGCGCCAGCAGCCAATCGGAGCGGTTAGAGGGAGATACGCAGTATTTT. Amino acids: CASSQSERLEGDTQYF.

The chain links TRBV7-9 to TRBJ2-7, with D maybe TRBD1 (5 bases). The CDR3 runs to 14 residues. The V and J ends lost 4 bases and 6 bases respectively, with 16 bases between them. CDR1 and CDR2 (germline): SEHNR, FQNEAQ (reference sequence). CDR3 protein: CASSSPYAGREQYF. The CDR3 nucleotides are TGTGCCAGCAGCTCCCCCTACGCAGGGCGCGAGCAGTACTTC.

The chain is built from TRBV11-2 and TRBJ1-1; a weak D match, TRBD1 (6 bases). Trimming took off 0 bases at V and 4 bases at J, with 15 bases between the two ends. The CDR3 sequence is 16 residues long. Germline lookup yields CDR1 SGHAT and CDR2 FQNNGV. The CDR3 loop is CASSLDEYRVITEAFF. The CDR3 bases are TGTGCCAGCAGCTTAGATGAGTACAGGGTTATCACTGAAGCTTTCTTT.

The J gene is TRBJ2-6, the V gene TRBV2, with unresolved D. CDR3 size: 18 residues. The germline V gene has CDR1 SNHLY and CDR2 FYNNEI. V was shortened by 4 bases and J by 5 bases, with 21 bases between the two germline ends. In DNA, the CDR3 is TGTGCCAGCAGTGCGGCTCATCCGATACAAAGTCGGGCCAACGTCCTGACTTTC. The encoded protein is CASSAAHPIQSRANVLTF.

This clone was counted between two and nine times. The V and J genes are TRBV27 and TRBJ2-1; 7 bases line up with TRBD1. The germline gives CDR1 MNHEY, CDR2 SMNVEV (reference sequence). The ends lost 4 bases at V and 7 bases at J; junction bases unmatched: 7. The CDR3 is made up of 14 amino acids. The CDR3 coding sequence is TGTGCCAGCAGTTATACGGACAGGCCAAATGAGCAGTTCTTC. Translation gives CASSYTDRPNEQFF.

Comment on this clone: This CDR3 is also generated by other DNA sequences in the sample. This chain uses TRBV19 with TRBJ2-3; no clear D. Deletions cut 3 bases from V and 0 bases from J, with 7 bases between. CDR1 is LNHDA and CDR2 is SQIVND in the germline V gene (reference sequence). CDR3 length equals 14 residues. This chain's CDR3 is CASSIGGSTDTQYF. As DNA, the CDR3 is TGTGCCAGTAGTATCGGCGGTAGCACAGATACGCAGTATTTT.

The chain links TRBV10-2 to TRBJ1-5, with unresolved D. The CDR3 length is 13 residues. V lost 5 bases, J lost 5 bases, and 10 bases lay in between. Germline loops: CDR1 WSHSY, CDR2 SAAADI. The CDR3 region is CASSTDPDQPQHF. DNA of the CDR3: TGCGCCAGCAGTACCGACCCCGATCAGCCCCAGCATTTT.

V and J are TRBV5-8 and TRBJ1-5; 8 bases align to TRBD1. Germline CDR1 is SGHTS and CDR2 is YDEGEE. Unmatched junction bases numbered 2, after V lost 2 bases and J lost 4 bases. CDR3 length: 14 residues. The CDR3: CASSLRTGNQPQHF. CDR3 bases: TGTGCCAGCAGCTTACGGACAGGGAATCAGCCCCAGCATTTT.

CDR3 protein: CASSPGGPYSTQYF. The CDR3 DNA sequence: TGTGCCAGCAGCCCAGGGGGACCCTATTCTACGCAGTATTTT. V is TRBV14 and J is TRBJ2-3, with 7 bases fitting TRBD1. CDR3 length: 14 residues. V trimming: 4 bases; J trimming: 8 bases; junction bases outside the gene matches: 9. Germline CDR1 and CDR2: SGHDN and FVKESK.

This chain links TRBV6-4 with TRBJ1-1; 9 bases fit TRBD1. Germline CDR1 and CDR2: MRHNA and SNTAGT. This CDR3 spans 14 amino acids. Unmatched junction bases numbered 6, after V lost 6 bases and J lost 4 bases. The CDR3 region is CASSQTGGITEAFF. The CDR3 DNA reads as TGTGCCAGCAGCCAGACAGGGGGTATCACTGAAGCTTTCTTT.

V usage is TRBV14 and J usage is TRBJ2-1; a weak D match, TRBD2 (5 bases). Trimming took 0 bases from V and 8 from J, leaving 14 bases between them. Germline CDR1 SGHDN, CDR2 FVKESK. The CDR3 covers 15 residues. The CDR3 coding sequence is TGTGCCAGCAGCCAAGATAGAGGGATGAAGGATGAGCAGTTCTTC. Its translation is CASSQDRGMKDEQFF.

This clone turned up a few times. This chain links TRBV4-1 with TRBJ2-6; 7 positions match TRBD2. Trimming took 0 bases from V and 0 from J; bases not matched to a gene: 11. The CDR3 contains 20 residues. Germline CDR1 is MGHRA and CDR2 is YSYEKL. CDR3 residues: CASSQDASEAGYSGANVLTF. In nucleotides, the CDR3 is TGCGCCAGCAGCCAAGATGCCTCCGAAGCGGGATACTCTGGGGCCAACGTCCTGACTTTC.

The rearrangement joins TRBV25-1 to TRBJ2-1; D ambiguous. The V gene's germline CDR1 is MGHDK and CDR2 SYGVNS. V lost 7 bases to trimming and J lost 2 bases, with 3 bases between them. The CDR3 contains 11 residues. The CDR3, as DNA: TGTGCCAGCACCACCTACAATGAGCAGTTCTTC. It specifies CASTTYNEQFF.

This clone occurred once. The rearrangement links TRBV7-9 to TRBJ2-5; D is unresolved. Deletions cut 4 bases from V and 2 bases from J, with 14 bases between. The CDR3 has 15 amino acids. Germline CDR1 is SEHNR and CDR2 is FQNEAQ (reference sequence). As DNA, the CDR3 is TGTGCCAGCAGCTATCACTCAGTACCACAAGAGACCCAGTACTTC. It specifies CASSYHSVPQETQYF.

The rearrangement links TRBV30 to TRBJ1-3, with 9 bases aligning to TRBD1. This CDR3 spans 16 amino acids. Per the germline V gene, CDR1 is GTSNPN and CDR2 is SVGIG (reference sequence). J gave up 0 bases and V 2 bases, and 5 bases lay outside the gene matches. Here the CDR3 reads CAWSRDRVPSGNTIYF. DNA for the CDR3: TGTGCCTGGAGTAGGGACAGGGTCCCCTCTGGAAACACCATATATTTT.